What follows describes a single T cell receptor beta chain. Its specific antigen is unknown. Base qualities are missing; no much larger clone stands one base away. TCRbeta CDR3 regions were amplified from genomic DNA using the immunoSEQ Assay, a bias-controlled multiplex PCR. Per the authors' processing: The number of nucleated cells in each sample was estimated by amplification of reference gene primers within the assay. To quantify the absolute abundance of each unique TCRbeta CDR3 rearrangement, sequence reads were collapsed and filtered. For each sample, productive Simpson clonality was calculated by taking the square root of Simpson's diversity index across productive rearrangements. This immuneACCESS table, as held by TCRdb, lists in-frame sequences with V and J called but not all clones. Of the missing ones, under half trace to an unresolved V gene in checked studies; the others have no known cause. The DNA gave D and trimming, while V, J and clone size come from that table. This sample gives 95,000 to 150,000 clones in total; almost 80% of them show up just once. The ten top clones hold 20% to 25% of the sample.

The CDR3 runs 17 amino acids, cysteine and phenylalanine included. Just CDR3 DNA is preserved here, 51 bases in frame from base 1. The germline V gene (reference sequence) yields LGHDT for CDR1 and YNNKEL for CDR2. Compared with germline, V lacks 4 bases and J lacks 7 bases; bases without a gene match: 13. The entry originates in a study of blood T cell repertoires in COVID-19 (TCRdb year 2020). Context from the whole study: Samples from collaborators originated in the United States, Italy and Spain and spanned both the acute and convalescent phases of COVID-19. The material from the prospective study consisted of cDNA or gDNA derived from T cells, B-cell-depleted T cells, or PBMCs. Deeply sampled blood TCRbeta repertoires from subjects exposed to, actively infected with, or recovered from COVID-19 were included in the dataset. The repertoires were released in a freely available public database intended as a resource for research on the immune response to SARS-CoV-2. The samples were drawn from the first 160 participants of the ongoing ImmuneRACE study and from roughly 1,300 subjects provided by 6 global collaborators. Sample metadata almost always included a de-identified subject ID, COVID-19 status, age in years and sex. Where available, HLA class I and class II types were taken from metadata supplied by the sample provider and were not determined by assay-based typing.

The paper's findings and limits, for the study overall: The quantity of clinical and demographic metadata differed by source and by participant and was supplied without curation.

Whole blood was collected in K2EDTA tubes by collaborating institutions according to the institutions' own protocols. For TCRbeta analysis, collaborators shipped samples in one of three forms: frozen whole blood, isolated PBMCs, or DNA extracted from either of those sample types. The V and J genes are TRBV3-1 (or the pseudogene TRBV3-2) and TRBJ2-1, with 10 bases matching TRBD2. The receptor comes from a human donor in a cohort sampled during active COVID-19. Sequencing was carried out using peripheral blood. The CDR3 has the sequence CASSPSGERGGKNEQFF. The sequenced DNA: TGTGCCAGCAGCCCGTCCGGGGAGCGGGGGGGCAAGAATGAGCAGTTCTTC.